This record looks at one TCR beta chain sequence and its context. Trimming at V came to 3 bases and at J to 2 bases, leaving 5 bases not matched to a gene. The CDR3 totals 15 residues. The germline CDR1 and CDR2 sequences are SGHRS and YFSETQ. The data were taken from a study of T cell changes during pregnancy in multiple sclerosis. TCRdb's copy holds only in-frame clones and misses some; the assay was immunoSEQ multiplex PCR. The sample includes about 24,000 clones, around 86% of them seen just once. The sample consisted of CD8+ T cells from peripheral blood mononuclear cells, taken in the first trimester of pregnancy. The sequence was obtained from a female donor in good health, enrolled as a control in a pregnancy study. The gene calls are TRBV5-1 and TRBJ2-7; 10 bases agree with TRBD1. CDR3 in DNA: TGCGCCAGCAGCTCCCCCGGACAGGGGGCCTACGAGCAGTACTTC. It translates to CASSSPGQGAYEQYF.